The entry below describes one TCR beta chain. Sequence at one end of the junction differs from germline and may be a read error. The CDR3 is 17 amino acids. The data were obtained in a study of T-cell reconstitution after alpha-beta-depleted transplantation in children. During its preparation, the TCRbeta library received unique molecular identifiers. TCRdb processed the PCR reads anew with MiXCR; each CDR3 protein has one entry. The sample carries about 400,000 distinct CDR3 sequences, 20% recorded once. This sequence was found in a human donor who donated a stem cell graft to a child with acute myeloid leukemia. This chain uses TRBV12-3 or TRBV12-4 with TRBJ2-3; 10 bases map to TRBD2. Sequencing used PBMCs from the stem cell graft donor, obtained from the stem cell graft. CDR3 region: CASSLYRLAGGTDTQYF. In nucleotides, the CDR3 is TGTGCTAGCAGTTTATACCGTCTAGCGGGGGGCACAGATACGCAGTATTTT.